One sample yielded the 22 T cell receptor beta chains listed below, sequenced in a study of T cell changes during pregnancy in multiple sclerosis. This table comes from immunoSEQ multiplex PCR, and its TCRdb copy is limited to in-frame clones, with some not included. The table lists 35,000 to 50,000 clones, roughly 91% of them singletons, with about 1.5% in the top ten. Sequenced sample: PBMCs (not recorded whether the cells were cultured). The origin of the receptors is a female donor with multiple sclerosis, enrolled in a pregnancy study.

V and J are TRBV30 and TRBJ2-2; maybe TRBD1 (6 bases). Trimming stripped 5 bases from V and 5 bases from J, with 12 bases between. Germline CDR1 reads GTSNPN; CDR2 reads SVGIG (reference sequence). This CDR3 is built from 13 residues. The CDR3 region is CAWEPGVTGELFF. For the CDR3, the DNA is TGTGCCTGGGAGCCAGGGGTAACCGGGGAGCTGTTTTTT.

V gene TRBV27 combines with J gene TRBJ2-2; D gene uncertain. Germline V CDR1 and CDR2: MNHEY, SMNVEV (reference sequence). The V and J ends lost 7 bases and 0 bases respectively, with 18 bases between them. The CDR3 is made up of 17 amino acids. This CDR3 reads CASTTRVLYANTGELFF. Written as DNA, the CDR3 is TGTGCCAGCACTACACGGGTACTTTACGCGAACACCGGGGAGCTGTTTTTT.

This chain joins TRBV11-2 and TRBJ2-4, with a tentative D call TRBD2 (5 bases). This CDR3 has 12 amino acids. V dropped 5 bases and J dropped 7 bases, with 9 bases sitting between them. Germline V gene sequence: CDR1 SGHAT, CDR2 FQNNGV. CDR3 sequence (DNA): TGTGCCAGCAGCCCCGAGGGCAACATTCAGTACTTC. This gives the protein CASSPEGNIQYF.

This clone turned up a few times. The chain has TRBV4-2 and TRBJ2-2; TRBD2 is a possible D gene (6 bases). CDR3 length: 15 residues. Between the trimmed V and J ends, which lost 1 base and 3 bases, there was a span of 9 bases. The germline CDR1 and CDR2 sequences are LGHNA and YNFKEQ. The CDR3 loop reads CASSQGLDHTGELFF. The DNA for the CDR3 is TGTGCCAGCAGCCAAGGACTAGATCACACCGGGGAGCTGTTTTTT.

The chain has TRBV18 and TRBJ2-1, with 12 bases lining up with TRBD2. The CDR3 runs 16 residues. The junction had 6 bases not matched to a gene; V was cut back by 3 bases and J by 6 bases. CDR1 and CDR2 (germline): KGHSH, LQKENI. This CDR3 reads CASSPPGLAGTNEQFF. In DNA form, the CDR3 reads TGTGCCAGCTCACCTCCCGGACTAGCGGGAACCAATGAGCAGTTCTTC. Based on the CDR3 plus reference TRBV18 and TRBJ2-1, the full variable domain is NAGVMQNPRHLVRRRGQEARLRCSPMKGHSHVYWYRQLPEEGLKFMVYLQKENIIDESGMPKERFSAEFPKEGPSILRIQQVVRGDSAAYFCASSPPGLAGTNEQFFGPGTRLTVL.

V gene TRBV10-2 combines with J gene TRBJ2-7; 11 bases match TRBD2. Germline-derived CDR1 and CDR2 are WSHSY and SAAADI. The CDR3 covers 16 residues. J lost 2 bases, V lost 2 bases, and 5 bases had no gene match. The CDR3 DNA reads TGCGCCAGCAGTGAGGGAGGGACTAGCGGAACCTACGAGCAGTACTTC. Encoded protein: CASSEGGTSGTYEQYF.

The chain employs TRBV30 and TRBJ1-1; D is unresolved. V lost 1 base, J lost 3 bases, and 12 bases lay in between. The CDR3 contains 14 residues. CDR1 is GTSNPN and CDR2 is SVGIG in the germline V gene (reference sequence). This CDR3 is CAWSGFGYHTEAFF. The CDR3 DNA reads as TGTGCCTGGAGTGGGTTCGGATACCACACTGAAGCTTTCTTT.

The chain uses TRBV5-1 and TRBJ2-1; 7 bases fit TRBD2. Per germline, CDR1 SGHRS and CDR2 YFSETQ. The trim removed 4 bases at V and 3 bases at J, leaving 4 bases unmatched. The CDR3 covers 14 residues. The DNA for the CDR3 is TGCGCCAGCAGCACCGGACTAGTCTACAATGAGCAGTTCTTC. This encodes CASSTGLVYNEQFF.

The chain recombines TRBV28 with TRBJ2-5, with D possibly being TRBD2 (5 bases). Germline CDR1 reads MDHEN; CDR2 reads SYDVKM. The CDR3 runs to 15 residues. Trimming took 3 bases from V and 0 from J, leaving 11 bases between them. The CDR3 reads CASSLEVGYQETQYF. The CDR3 DNA sequence: TGTGCCAGCAGTTTGGAGGTGGGGTACCAAGAGACCCAGTACTTC.

The chain carries TRBV6-1 and TRBJ1-1, with D possibly TRBD1 on 6 matching bases. The germline CDR1 and CDR2 sequences are MNHNS and SASEGT. CDR3 length equals 15 residues. With 2 bases removed from V and 0 bases from J, the gap between germline ends came to 10 bases. CDR3 DNA: TGTGCCAGCAGTGAAAGGGACACCTTGAACACTGAAGCTTTCTTT. As protein: CASSERDTLNTEAFF.

This chain uses TRBV25-1 with TRBJ2-3, with D maybe TRBD2 (6 bases). The germline V gene has CDR1 MGHDK and CDR2 SYGVNS. This CDR3 is 15 amino acids long. Between the trimmed V and J ends, which lost 1 base and 3 bases, there was a span of 11 bases. DNA of the CDR3: TGTGCCAGCAGTGAATTGGGGGGTAGGACAGATACGCAGTATTTT. This encodes CASSELGGRTDTQYF.

V and J are TRBV11-2 and TRBJ1-1, with TRBD1 matching over 9 bases. This CDR3 has 14 residues. Trimming took 5 bases from V and 4 from J; bases not matched to a gene: 5. Per germline, CDR1 SGHAT and CDR2 FQNNGV. CDR3 region: CASSLGQGSTEAFF. CDR3 bases: TGTGCCAGCAGCCTTGGACAGGGGAGCACTGAAGCTTTCTTT.

The chain combines TRBV5-1 with TRBJ2-5; D possibly corresponds to TRBD2 (5 bases). Trimming took 4 bases from V and 6 from J, leaving 10 bases between them. Germline lookup yields CDR1 SGHRS and CDR2 YFSETQ. The length of the CDR3 is 12 residues. CDR3 amino acids: CASSEGWKTQYF. The CDR3 bases are TGCGCCAGCAGCGAGGGTTGGAAGACCCAGTACTTC.

The V gene is TRBV27, the J gene TRBJ1-2, with 9 bases that match TRBD1. In germline, CDR1 is MNHEY, CDR2 SMNVEV (reference sequence). Unmatched junction bases numbered 8, after V lost 5 bases and J lost 4 bases. The CDR3 consists of 15 residues. In nucleotides, the CDR3 is TGTGCCAGCAGTCCAGACAGGGGGGGAAGCTATGGCTACACCTTC. Translating gives CASSPDRGGSYGYTF.

This clone showed up just once. The gene calls are TRBV27 and TRBJ2-3, with 7 bases identical to TRBD1. Trimming at V came to 0 bases and at J to 0 bases, leaving 12 bases not matched to a gene. From germline, CDR1 is MNHEY and CDR2 SMNVEV (reference sequence). The length of the CDR3 is 19 residues. The CDR3 loop is CASSLSLTGDLISTDTQYF. Written as DNA, the CDR3 is TGTGCCAGCAGTTTATCTCTCACAGGGGACCTAATCAGCACAGATACGCAGTATTTT.

This clone was observed a handful of times. The J gene is TRBJ2-5, the V gene TRBV5-1, with 16 bases fitting TRBD2. Germline V lookup: CDR1 SGHRS, CDR2 YFSETQ. The ends lost 3 bases at V and 1 base at J; junction bases unmatched: 6. The CDR3 is 18 amino acids. The CDR3 DNA reads as TGCGCCAGCAGCTGGGGGACTAGCGGGAGGGCCTCCCAAGAGACCCAGTACTTC. Its protein is CASSWGTSGRASQETQYF.

The V and J genes are TRBV5-6 and TRBJ1-1, with D perhaps matching TRBD1 (6 bases). This CDR3 is 17 amino acids long. Germline CDR1 is SGHDT and CDR2 is YYEEEE. The V end was cut by 4 bases, the J end by 0 bases, with 19 bases between. In DNA, the CDR3 is TGTGCCAGCAGCCCTACAGGGAGGTTGAGCATGAACACTGAAGCTTTCTTT. Translation gives CASSPTGRLSMNTEAFF.

Concerning this clone itself: The junction shows a germline mismatch at one end, possibly a read error. This chain connects TRBV5-4 to TRBJ1-3; D is perhaps TRBD1 (5 bases). From germline, CDR1 is SGHNT and CDR2 YYREEE (reference sequence). The CDR3 consists of 15 residues. The CDR3 is CASSLGGVPGNTIYF. The CDR3 nucleotides are TGTGCCAGCAGTTTGGGGGGGGTCCCTGGAAACACCATATATTTT.

The chain is built from TRBV6-5 and TRBJ2-2; D not resolved. There are 13 residues in the CDR3. The V gene lost 5 bases and the J gene lost 4 bases, with 8 bases spanning the gap. Germline V lookup: CDR1 MNHEY, CDR2 SVGAGI. CDR3: CASSVLGTGELFF. CDR3 DNA sequence: TGTGCCAGCAGTGTCCTCGGCACCGGGGAGCTGTTTTTT.

This clone occurred a few times. The chain carries TRBV6-4 and TRBJ2-6; 7 bases are a match to TRBD1. The CDR3 contains 15 residues. The germline V gene has CDR1 MRHNA and CDR2 SNTAGT. V was clipped by 4 bases and J by 3 bases; unmatched bases: 3. CDR3 residues: CASSATGDGANVLTF. CDR3 DNA: TGTGCCAGCAGTGCAACAGGGGATGGGGCCAACGTCCTGACTTTC.

The chain uses TRBV7-3 and TRBJ2-6; the D gene is possibly TRBD2 (7 bases). V was clipped by 3 bases and J by 4 bases, with 10 bases between them. The CDR3 covers 15 residues. CDR1 is SGHTA, CDR2 FQGTGA, per germline. For the CDR3, the DNA is TGTGCCAGCAGCTTTGCGGGGGCCGGGGCCAACGTCCTGACTTTC. Amino acids: CASSFAGAGANVLTF.

The rearrangement uses TRBV27 and TRBJ2-1; D remains ambiguous. Germline V gene sequence: CDR1 MNHEY, CDR2 SMNVEV (reference sequence). The CDR3 extends over 15 amino acids. Trimming removed 2 bases from V and 0 bases from J, with 8 bases in between. The DNA for the CDR3 is TGTGCCAGCAGTTTAGCGCCTAGCTCCTACAATGAGCAGTTCTTC. Amino acids: CASSLAPSSYNEQFF.